The 9 T cell receptor beta chains below were found in one sample sequenced in a study of OX40 agonist ivuxolimab in advanced cancers. The repertoire was sequenced with immunoSEQ multiplex PCR; TCRdb's copy has only in-frame clones and lacks some. Of approximately 58,000 clones listed, roughly nine tenths are singletons. The sample in question was CD4+ or CD8+ T cells sorted from blood, obtained in a trial of the OX40 agonist ivuxolimab. Receptors were obtained from an adult with an advanced solid tumor such as melanoma, head and neck, liver or kidney cancer.

The chain uses TRBV14 and TRBJ2-1; 9 bases are shared with TRBD2. CDR3 size: 15 residues. CDR1 SGHDN and CDR2 FVKESK come from the germline V gene. Trimming cost V 4 bases and J 6 bases; bases outside gene matches: 7. The CDR3 spells CASSPVGGRANEQFF. DNA of the CDR3: TGTGCCAGCAGCCCCGTGGGCGGGAGGGCCAATGAGCAGTTCTTC.

V gene TRBV29-1 combines with J gene TRBJ2-1; 7 bases agree with TRBD2. Germline loops: CDR1 SQVTM, CDR2 ANQGSEA. The length of the CDR3 is 13 residues. The V segment lost 4 bases and the J segment 4 bases; nucleotides outside the gene matches: 4. CDR3 amino acids: CSVGASGYNEQFF. CDR3 bases: TGCAGCGTTGGGGCTAGCGGATACAATGAGCAGTTCTTC.

This clone came up once. The chain combines TRBV19 with TRBJ2-7; TRBD1 matches 10 bases. V lost 5 bases, J lost 0 bases, and 4 bases stayed unmatched. This CDR3 has 15 amino acids. CDR1 LNHDA and CDR2 SQIVND come from the germline V gene (reference sequence). CDR3 residues: CASSPWTGGSYEQYF. CDR3 DNA sequence: TGTGCCAGTAGTCCTTGGACAGGGGGCTCCTACGAGCAGTACTTC.

Here the CDR3 reads CASSREPSGQGSEQYF. The CDR3 DNA follows: TGCGCCAGCAGCCGCGAACCCTCGGGACAGGGTAGTGAGCAGTACTTC. V usage is TRBV4-3 and J usage is TRBJ2-7; 9 nucleotides agree with TRBD1. This CDR3 spans 16 amino acids. With 4 bases clipped from V and 7 bases from J, the junction kept 14 bases outside the gene matches. Germline CDR1 LGHNA, CDR2 YSLEER.

As concerns this clone: Other DNA sequences in the same sample also yield this CDR3. The chain is built from TRBV7-2 and TRBJ2-2; D is possibly TRBD2 (5 bases). The CDR3 contains 12 residues. CDR1 is SGHTA and CDR2 is FQGNSA in the germline V gene. V shed 5 bases and J shed 8 bases, with 9 bases lying between them. CDR3 nucleotide sequence: TGTGCCAGCAGCCCCCGGGGAGGGGAGCTGTTTTTT. Protein: CASSPRGGELFF.

The gene calls are TRBV9 and TRBJ2-5; tentatively, D is TRBD1 (5 bases). CDR3 length equals 12 residues. The V and J ends lost 4 bases and 3 bases respectively, with 7 bases between them. CDR1 and CDR2 from the germline V gene are SGDLS and YYNGEE. In DNA, the CDR3 is TGTGCCAGCAGCCAGGGCGAAGAGACCCAGTACTTC. Amino acid sequence: CASSQGEETQYF. Full variable domain (missing parts from reference TRBV9 and TRBJ2-5): DSGVTQTPKHLITATGQRVTLRCSPRSGDLSVYWYQQSLDQGLQFLIQYYNGEERAKGNILERFSAQQFPDLHSELNLSSLELGDSALYFCASSQGEETQYFGPGTRLLVL.

CDR3 nucleotides: TGTGCCAGCTCATCGGGAGACTCTGGAAACACCATATATTTT. Amino acids: CASSSGDSGNTIYF. The chain is built from TRBV18 and TRBJ1-3; D is ambiguous. This CDR3 contains 14 residues. V was cut by 5 bases and J by 0 bases, with 8 bases left in between. Germline CDR1 is KGHSH and CDR2 is LQKENI. Looking up the rest from reference TRBV18 and TRBJ1-3 gives the full variable domain: NAGVMQNPRHLVRRRGQEARLRCSPMKGHSHVYWYRQLPEEGLKFMVYLQKENIIDESGMPKERFSAEFPKEGPSILRIQQVVRGDSAAYFCASSSGDSGNTIYFGEGSWLTVV.

This sequence joins TRBV7-9 and TRBJ2-3; D is possibly TRBD2 (5 bases). The CDR3 spans 18 residues. Germline CDR1 SEHNR, CDR2 FQNEAQ (reference sequence). Deletions cut 1 base from V and 7 bases from J, with 24 bases between. In nucleotides, the CDR3 is TGTGCCAGCAGCTTAGTAGTTTGGGGAGCTACCCCTCCCCATACGCAGTATTTT. Its protein is CASSLVVWGATPPHTQYF.

V gene TRBV28 combines with J gene TRBJ2-5; no clear D. V was pared by 5 bases and J by 3 bases, with 4 bases between. Germline loops: CDR1 MDHEN, CDR2 SYDVKM. This CDR3 has 11 residues. CDR3 sequence (DNA): TGTGCCAGCAGTCGAGAAGAGACCCAGTACTTC. Translating it yields CASSREETQYF.